This T cell receptor (beta chain) is from a study of T cells and Merkel cell carcinoma outcomes. Study-wide results and caveats: Repertoire plus T-cell density reportedly predicted Merkel cell carcinoma outcomes.

For this clone: What it binds is not known.

V lost 5 bases, J lost 11 bases, and 10 bases lay in between. This CDR3 has 11 amino acids. Per germline, CDR1 MNHNS and CDR2 SASEGT. Generated by immunoSEQ multiplex PCR, the TCRdb table keeps only in-frame clones and is missing some. This sample yields approximately 15,000 clones, of which 87% are seen a single time; roughly 8.7% belongs to the top ten. Specimen: tumor tissue from Merkel cell carcinoma. The chain links TRBV6-1 to TRBJ2-1, with D unresolved. The TCR comes from a human donor with Merkel cell carcinoma. The CDR3 region is CASSSSVQQFF. The DNA of the CDR3 is TGTGCCAGCAGTTCTTCAGTCCAGCAGTTCTTC.